A selection of T cell receptor beta chains follows, all from one sample in a study of breast tumors, draining lymph nodes, adjacent tissues. One entry per CDR3 protein results from TCRdb running MiXCR on the multiplex PCR reads. The sample includes 130,000 or so distinct CDR3 sequences, over 20% of them seen just once. Specimen: axillary lymph node tissue. The receptors originated from a female donor with breast cancer. Some clones in this sample may be carry-over from other donors' samples. Both conserved end residues are part of each CDR3. The D gene is left open where the match is weak. Clone size is shown for a subset of rows, as once, few, many or a class of expanded clone.

V: TRBV4-2
size: many
D: -
J: TRBJ1-2
CDR3: CASSPVLTTDYTF
DNA: TGTGCCAGCAGCCCCGTCCTTACAACAGACTACACCTTC

V: TRBV7-9
size: many
D: TRBD2
J: TRBJ2-3
CDR3: CASSLVTSGRAGTQYF
DNA: TGTGCCAGCAGCTTAGTTACTAGCGGGAGGGCCGGTACGCAGTATTTT

V: TRBV3-1
size: few
D: TRBD1
J: TRBJ2-2
CDR3: CASSQDTDREYTGELFF
DNA: TGTGCCAGCAGCCAAGATACGGACAGGGAATACACCGGGGAGCTGTTTTTT

V: TRBV6-5
size: many
D: TRBD2
J: TRBJ2-1
CDR3: CASSYGRATGQFF
DNA: TGTGCCAGCAGTTACGGGAGGGCAACGGGGCAGTTCTTC

V: TRBV7-6
size: many
D: -
J: TRBJ2-3
CDR3: CASSLAAQGLKASTDTQYF
DNA: TGTGCCAGCAGCTTAGCAGCCCAGGGCCTTAAGGCCAGCACAGATACGCAGTATTTT

V: TRBV6-6
size: -
D: -
J: TRBJ2-4
CDR3: CASRKDGSNIQYF
DNA: TGTGCCAGCAGAAAGGACGGGAGTAACATTCAGTACTTC

V: TRBV7-8
size: many
D: TRBD1
J: TRBJ1-2
CDR3: CASSFHREDRGYGYTF
DNA: TGTGCCAGCAGCTTCCACAGAGAGGACAGGGGATATGGCTACACCTTC

V: TRBV4-1
size: many
D: TRBD2
J: TRBJ2-7
CDR3: CASSQAGGGTSYEQYF
DNA: TGCGCCAGCAGCCAAGCGGGGGGGGGGACGTCCTACGAGCAGTACTTC

V: TRBV2
size: many
D: -
J: TRBJ2-7
CDR3: CASSEDRVLYEQYF
DNA: TGTGCCAGCAGTGAAGACAGGGTTCTTTACGAGCAGTACTTC

V: TRBV12-5
size: many
D: TRBD1
J: TRBJ1-5
CDR3: CASGLTGAGYQPQHF
DNA: TGTGCTAGTGGTTTGACAGGGGCGGGTTATCAGCCCCAGCATTTT

V: TRBV3-1
size: many
D: -
J: TRBJ1-2
CDR3: CASSQGPATNYGYTF
DNA: TGTGCCAGCAGCCAAGGTCCGGCAACAAACTATGGCTACACCTTC

V: TRBV5-4
size: -
D: -
J: TRBJ1-2
CDR3: CASSFYICSAALGYGYTF
DNA: -

V: TRBV7-2
size: many
D: TRBD1
J: TRBJ1-5
CDR3: CASSLDRAQPQHF
DNA: TGTGCCAGCAGCCTCGACAGGGCTCAGCCCCAGCATTTT

V: TRBV2
size: many
D: -
J: TRBJ2-3
CDR3: CASSVLGTDTQYF
DNA: TGTGCCAGCAGTGTCCTAGGCACAGATACGCAGTATTTT

V: TRBV2
size: many
D: -
J: TRBJ2-7
CDR3: CASRMGTSPTYEQYF
DNA: TGTGCCAGCAGGATGGGGACCTCCCCAACCTACGAGCAGTACTTC

V: TRBV9
size: many
D: TRBD1
J: TRBJ1-4
CDR3: CASSVAGTDGEKLFF
DNA: TGTGCCAGCAGCGTAGCCGGGACAGATGGCGAAAAACTGTTTTTT

V: TRBV15
size: many
D: TRBD2
J: TRBJ2-1
CDR3: CATSRGGVSILPYIEQFF
DNA: TGTGCCACCAGCAGGGGGGGGGTCTCCATCTTGCCTTATATAGAGCAGTTCTTC

V: TRBV19
size: many
D: -
J: TRBJ1-5
CDR3: CASSIGLSRSWPQHF
DNA: TGTGCCAGTAGTATTGGGCTTTCGCGTAGTTGGCCCCAGCATTTT

V: TRBV10-2
size: -
D: -
J: TRBJ1-1
CDR3: CASSPGDTEAFF
DNA: TGCGCCAGCAGCCCAGGGGACACTGAAGCTTTCTTT

V: TRBV19
size: few
D: TRBD2
J: TRBJ2-2
CDR3: CASTTSGANTGELFF
DNA: TGTGCCAGCACTACTAGCGGGGCGAACACCGGGGAGCTGTTTTTT

V: TRBV19
size: few
D: TRBD2
J: TRBJ2-2
CDR3: CASKRTSLNTGELFF
DNA: TGTGCCAGTAAAAGGACTAGCCTGAACACCGGGGAGCTGTTTTTT

V: TRBV4-1
size: many
D: -
J: TRBJ2-7
CDR3: CASSVTPGAGYEQYF
DNA: TGCGCCAGCAGCGTGACCCCAGGCGCGGGTTACGAGCAGTACTTC

V: TRBV5-8
size: -
D: TRBD2
J: TRBJ2-5
CDR3: CASSLGLAGNNQETQYF
DNA: TGTGCCAGCAGCTTAGGACTAGCGGGAAATAACCAAGAGACCCAGTACTTC

V: TRBV7-3
size: many
D: -
J: TRBJ2-1
CDR3: CASSPQGGGGYNEQFF
DNA: TGTGCCAGCAGCCCCCAAGGGGGAGGGGGGTACAATGAGCAGTTCTTC